Sequencing of this T cell receptor (beta chain) was carried out in a study of spatial heterogeneity in lung cancer (dated by TCRdb to the late 2010s). For the wider study: More beta-chain than alpha-chain transcripts were consistently detected, likely reflecting higher beta-chain transcript abundance. In the raw uncorrected reads, each unique combination of TCR and UMI appeared more than ten times on average. In non-small cell lung cancer, the study quantitatively compared TCR alpha and beta repertoires across several tumor regions, matched nontumor lung, and blood. The study linked features of the TCR repertoire to counts of nonsynonymous mutations, which were determined by whole-exome sequencing of tumor tissue. At surgery, fewer than 250 tumor regions, 61 to 65 matched nontumor lung samples and 56 PBMC samples were TCR-sequenced for both alpha and beta chains. Results the study describes overall, beyond this receptor: Additional single-cell paired TCR alpha and beta sequencing was considered necessary to confirm, at a functional level, the hypothesis that regional TCRs recognize regional mutations. Ubiquitous expanded tumor TCRs showed up in blood more often at tumor resection than at routine follow-up.

Library creation used 5' RACE. The sample was run on a NextSeq 500. In the TCR library protocol, a unique molecular identifier was attached to each TCR cDNA molecule so that PCR and sequencing errors could be corrected. In the original analysis: Decombinator tools were used for TCR identification, UMI-based error correction and CDR3 extraction. Expanded TCRs were defined as those above a frequency of 2 per 1,000, corresponding to the top 1% of the tumor frequency distribution. Rényi diversity was computed with the R vegan package after subsampling each repertoire 100 times to 5,000 TCRs. To build CDR3 similarity networks, amino acid triplet string-kernel similarity was used, and CDR3s were connected when their pairwise similarity was above 0.82. The public sequencing data were trimmed at Q25 with fastp and processed into clonotypes with MiXCR by TCRdb, which kept only in-frame beta chains. Each CDR3 protein gets just one entry, which takes the most common genes and DNA from the rows behind it. V and J calls and clone size were set by TCRdb, not the authors. Within this sample are roughly 100,000 distinct CDR3 sequences, with roughly 8.7% of them counted one time only. The top ten clones comprise 6.9% of the sample.

The intended sense of this specimen's time point label: sample taken at primary tumor resection. Without any cell sorting, TCR sequencing was performed on whole RNA extracted either from tumor and nontumor lung tissue or from cryopreserved PBMC samples. The donors were around 69 patients from the lung TRACERx cohort who had early-stage, untreated non-small cell lung cancer. Only patients with enough RNA available from two or more tumor regions were chosen for TCR sequencing. Taken from cysteine to phenylalanine, the CDR3 has 13 residues. The read is trimmed to its CDR3 DNA, 39 bases read in frame from base 1. At the junction V is shortened by 4 bases and J by 13 bases, with 19 bases in between. For CDR1 and CDR2, the germline V gene (reference sequence) lists SEHNR and FQNEAQ. This clonotype was seen ten or more times. No antigen is known for it. No base-level quality is on record; no much larger clone is a single base apart.

Here the chain combines TRBV7-9 and TRBJ1-2, with no confident D gene call. The TCR originated in a male donor with early-stage non-small cell lung cancer. The material was PBMCs, obtained at surgery. The sequenced DNA is TGTGCCAGCAGCTCGAAGCCTATACTAGGTGGCACCTTC. Its protein is CASSSKPILGGTF.